These 24 T cell receptor beta chains came from one sample sequenced in a study of T cell changes during pregnancy in multiple sclerosis. Clones were sequenced by immunoSEQ multiplex PCR, and TCRdb holds only the in-frame ones, with some missing. This table has some 56,000 clones, 92% appearing once. This specimen was peripheral blood, taken in the third trimester of pregnancy. The receptors shown here come from a female donor in good health, enrolled as a control in a pregnancy study.

This clone has just one count. The chain employs TRBV6-6 and TRBJ2-7; 8 nucleotides align to TRBD1. Trimming cost V 4 bases and J 3 bases; bases outside gene matches: 2. This CDR3 region has 13 residues. Germline CDR1 is MNHNY and CDR2 is SVGAGI (reference sequence). CDR3 sequence (DNA): TGTGCCAGCAGTTGGGACAGGCTCTACGAGCAGTACTTC. Translation gives CASSWDRLYEQYF.

In its sample, this clone was seen once. The J gene is TRBJ1-2, the V gene TRBV7-9; D gene ambiguous. Germline loops: CDR1 SEHNR, CDR2 FQNEAQ (reference sequence). CDR3 length: 15 amino acids. The V end lost 5 bases, the J end lost 7 bases, and 20 bases lay between the germline ends. This CDR3 is CASSPRGSAVGGYTF. The CDR3 DNA sequence: TGTGCCAGCAGCCCCCGCGGCTCCGCGGTTGGTGGCTACACCTTC.

J is TRBJ2-2 and V is TRBV5-1; TRBD2 matches at 10 bases. Germline lookup yields CDR1 SGHRS and CDR2 YFSETQ. Losses at the gene ends were 4 bases for V and 5 bases for J; bases not matched to a gene: 8. This CDR3 has 16 residues. CDR3 loop: CASSGDSGLATGELFF. DNA for the CDR3: TGCGCCAGCAGCGGGGACTCGGGACTAGCGACCGGGGAGCTGTTTTTT. The complete variable domain, with remaining parts taken from reference TRBV5-1 and TRBJ2-2, reads KAGVTQTPRYLIKTRGQQVTLSCSPISGHRSVSWYQQTPGQGLQFLFEYFSETQRNKGNFPGRFSGRQFSNSRSEMNVSTLELGDSALYLCASSGDSGLATGELFFGEGSRLTVL.

The chain couples TRBV15 to TRBJ1-2; TRBD1 matches 12 bases. The germline gives CDR1 LNHNV, CDR2 YYDKDF (reference sequence). The CDR3 totals 15 residues. V lost 3 bases, J lost 6 bases, and 5 bases stayed unmatched. This chain's CDR3 is CATSRRDRGRDGYTF. CDR3 bases: TGTGCCACCAGCAGGCGGGACAGGGGGCGGGATGGCTACACCTTC.

The rearrangement joins TRBV5-1 to TRBJ2-5, with 15 nucleotides matching TRBD2. This CDR3 has 18 residues. V was pared by 3 bases and J by 3 bases, with 9 bases of the junction left unmatched. The germline CDR1 and CDR2 sequences are SGHRS and YFSETQ. The DNA for the CDR3 is TGCGCCAGCAGCTCCCGGACTAGCGGGAGGGCCACCGAAGAGACCCAGTACTTC. Residues: CASSSRTSGRATEETQYF.

The gene calls are TRBV19 and TRBJ2-6; 8 bases map to TRBD1. The CDR3 spans 16 residues. J was trimmed by 1 base and V by 6 bases; bases with no gene match: 5. Germline-derived CDR1 and CDR2 are LNHDA and SQIVND (reference sequence). The CDR3, as DNA: TGTGCCAGTAGCCGACAGGGGTTATCTGGGGCCAACGTCCTGACTTTC. This encodes CASSRQGLSGANVLTF.

CDR3 sequence: CASSFTGTNEKLFF. The CDR3 nucleotides are TGTGCCAGCAGCTTCACAGGGACTAATGAAAAACTGTTTTTT. V and J are TRBV5-4 and TRBJ1-4, with TRBD1 as a possible D gene (6 bases). V gave up 2 bases and J gave up 2 bases, with 7 bases separating them. Germline CDR1 reads SGHNT; CDR2 reads YYREEE (reference sequence). CDR3 size: 14 residues. The full variable domain, its missing parts supplied by reference TRBV5-4 and TRBJ1-4, is ETGVTQSPTHLIKTRGQQVTLRCSSQSGHNTVSWYQQALGQGPQFIFQYYREEENGRGNFPPRFSGLQFPNYSSELNVNALELDDSALYLCASSFTGTNEKLFFGSGTQLSVL.

V gene TRBV19 combines with J gene TRBJ2-1; 7 nucleotides line up with TRBD1. V was pared by 3 bases and J by 4 bases, with 3 bases of the junction left unmatched. Germline values: CDR1 LNHDA, CDR2 SQIVND (reference sequence). The CDR3 totals 14 residues. The CDR3 region is CASSISRGYNEQFF. For the CDR3, the DNA is TGTGCCAGTAGTATCTCCAGGGGGTACAATGAGCAGTTCTTC.

The chain is built from TRBV13 and TRBJ1-5; 8 positions match TRBD1. Germline V gives CDR1 PRHDT, CDR2 FYEKMQ (reference sequence). This CDR3 spans 15 amino acids. After removal of 3 bases from V and 6 bases from J, the junction contained 7 bases not matched to a gene. CDR3 coding DNA: TGTGCCAGCAGCTTCGGGGGACAGGTTTTTCAGCCCCAGCATTTT. It yields the protein CASSFGGQVFQPQHF.

The chain combines TRBV18 with TRBJ2-1, with D perhaps matching TRBD2 (6 bases). The CDR3 covers 14 residues. V lost 6 bases to trimming and J lost 8 bases, with 17 bases between them. From germline, CDR1 is KGHSH and CDR2 LQKENI. CDR3 sequence reads: CASSASGGKYEQFF. CDR3 in DNA: TGTGCCAGCTCCGCAAGTGGGGGGAAATATGAGCAGTTCTTC.

The chain carries TRBV6-5 and TRBJ1-5; perhaps TRBD1 as D (6 bases). The CDR3 extends over 14 amino acids. V lost 6 bases to trimming and J lost 4 bases, with 13 bases between them. The germline V gene has CDR1 MNHEY and CDR2 SVGAGI. The CDR3 loop reads CASRTRQGNQPQHF. As DNA, the CDR3 is TGTGCCAGCAGGACCAGGCAGGGGAATCAGCCCCAGCATTTT.

The chain carries TRBV5-4 and TRBJ2-4; the D gene is possibly TRBD1 (6 bases). Germline V gives CDR1 SGHNT, CDR2 YYREEE (reference sequence). The CDR3 is made up of 15 amino acids. V was trimmed by 4 bases and J by 1 base, leaving 12 bases between them. The chain's CDR3 is CASSPATGAKNIQYF. The CDR3 bases are TGTGCCAGCAGCCCGGCCACAGGGGCCAAAAACATTCAGTACTTC.

The V call is TRBV19, the J call TRBJ1-2, with TRBD1 matching 8 bases. Germline V gives CDR1 LNHDA, CDR2 SQIVND (reference sequence). This CDR3 is built from 15 residues. Losses at the gene ends were 0 bases for V and 7 bases for J; bases not matched to a gene: 7. The CDR3 DNA is TGTGCCAGTAGTATAGACTTGACAGGGGCGGGTGGCTACACCTTC. Its translation: CASSIDLTGAGGYTF.

Points on this clone: An end of the junction does not agree with germline; a read error may underlie this. The chain recombines TRBV7-7 with TRBJ2-3; TRBD2 matches at 9 bases. CDR3 length equals 16 residues. From germline, CDR1 is SSHAT and CDR2 FNYEAQ (reference sequence). The CDR3 loop reads CASSLGSSGATDTQYF. The CDR3 coding sequence is TGTGCTAGCAGCTTAGGGTCTAGCGGGGCGACAGATACGCAGTATTTT. The full variable domain, in which reference TRBV7-7 and TRBJ2-3 provide the parts outside the CDR3, is GAGVSQSPRYKVTKRGQDVTLRCDPISSHATLYWYQQALGQGPEFLTYFNYEAQPDKSGLPSDRFSAERPEGSISTLTIQRTEQRDSAMYRCASSLGSSGATDTQYFGPGTRLTVL.

This clone was found once. Here the CDR3 reads CASSARNSYRFHSGNTIYF. CDR3 DNA sequence: TGTGCCAGCAGTGCCCGGAACAGCTACCGCTTCCACTCTGGAAACACCATATATTTT. This rearrangement joins TRBV6-1 to TRBJ1-3; D unresolved. Deletions cut 4 bases from V and 0 bases from J, with 22 bases between. CDR1 and CDR2 from the germline V gene are MNHNS and SASEGT. The CDR3 is 19 residues long.

V and J are TRBV29-1 and TRBJ1-2, with TRBD1 matching 8 bases. Unmatched junction bases numbered 5, after V lost 7 bases and J lost 4 bases. There are 12 residues in the CDR3. Germline V lookup: CDR1 SQVTM, CDR2 ANQGSEA. The CDR3 DNA reads TGCAGCGGTGACAGGGGACGCTATGGCTACACCTTC. As protein: CSGDRGRYGYTF.

The chain employs TRBV4-1 and TRBJ2-1; maybe TRBD1 (5 bases). The CDR3 extends over 15 amino acids. The germline V and J ends were trimmed by 4 bases and 6 bases, with 16 bases remaining between them. The germline V gene encodes CDR1 MGHRA and CDR2 YSYEKL. DNA of the CDR3: TGCGCCAGCAGCCCCCCTACCCAGGGAAGCAATGAGCAGTTCTTC. It yields the protein CASSPPTQGSNEQFF.

The J gene is TRBJ2-3, the V gene TRBV6-5; D might be TRBD2 (6 bases). V lost 2 bases and J 5 bases, leaving 14 bases between the germline ends. The CDR3 length is 15 residues. Germline lookup yields CDR1 MNHEY and CDR2 SVGAGI. DNA of the CDR3: TGTGCCAGCAGTTACGGAGGGCAGGGAGGAGATACGCAGTATTTT. Its protein product is CASSYGGQGGDTQYF.

This clone was seen a single time. The rearrangement uses TRBV7-2 and TRBJ1-4; the D gene is possibly TRBD1 (6 bases). The CDR3 contains 14 residues. V lost 5 bases to trimming and J lost 8 bases, with 15 bases between them. The germline V gene has CDR1 SGHTA and CDR2 FQGNSA. CDR3 sequence: CASSPFRGGEKLFF. The CDR3 DNA reads TGTGCCAGCAGCCCCTTCAGGGGTGGCGAAAAACTGTTTTTT.

The rearrangement uses TRBV9 and TRBJ1-2; 9 bases are shared with TRBD1. This CDR3 is built from 18 residues. V lost 4 bases to trimming and J lost 7 bases; unmatched junction nucleotides: 20. Germline lookup yields CDR1 SGDLS and CDR2 YYNGEE. The CDR3 nucleotides are TGTGCCAGCAGCTCATGGGGCGGACAGGGGATGGTGAGCGGTGGCTACACCTTC. Protein product: CASSSWGGQGMVSGGYTF.

This chain joins TRBV10-2 and TRBJ2-4, with D uncertain. V lost 3 bases to trimming and J lost 10 bases, with 10 bases between them. This CDR3 comprises 12 residues. Germline values: CDR1 WSHSY, CDR2 SAAADI. CDR3 sequence reads: CASSDTEEIQYF. CDR3 in DNA: TGCGCCAGCAGTGACACCGAGGAAATTCAGTACTTC.

The genes are TRBV14 and TRBJ1-5; weak D call: TRBD1 (6 bases). The CDR3 runs to 17 residues. From germline, CDR1 is SGHDN and CDR2 FVKESK. Trimming took 0 bases from V and 0 from J, leaving 12 bases between them. CDR3 DNA: TGTGCCAGCAGCCAAGATCGAAACAGGGCTAGCAATCAGCCCCAGCATTTT. Protein: CASSQDRNRASNQPQHF.

This clone was seen a single time. The chain recombines TRBV30 with TRBJ1-1; D may be TRBD1 (5 bases). Germline CDR1 reads GTSNPN; CDR2 reads SVGIG (reference sequence). CDR3 length equals 14 residues. Between the trimmed V and J ends, which lost 5 bases and 5 bases, there was a span of 18 bases. The CDR3 spells CAWATAGWSTEAFF. Here the CDR3 DNA reads TGTGCCTGGGCTACCGCAGGGTGGTCGACTGAAGCTTTCTTT.

This chain connects TRBV18 to TRBJ2-7; TRBD1 agrees at 8 bases. CDR1 is KGHSH, CDR2 LQKENI, per germline. The CDR3 is 14 amino acids. With 2 bases clipped from V and 5 bases from J, the junction kept 5 bases outside the gene matches. CDR3 sequence (DNA): TGTGCCAGCTCACCAGGACAGGGAACCGACGAGCAGTACTTC. This encodes CASSPGQGTDEQYF.